Sequencing of this T cell receptor (beta chain) was carried out in a study of graft-versus-host responses after intestinal transplantation. Study details: Among the recipients, all got anti-thymocyte globulin induction and then tacrolimus and steroids for approximately 3 years.

This clone showed up just a few times. The antigen is undetermined. Whole-study results and caveats: Present in recipient marrow, GvH clones included some that appeared first in ileum or blood. Within allografts, high graft-versus-host to host-versus-graft clonal ratios were seen among patients with graft-donor T cell macrochimerism.

TCRdb's table, derived via immunoSEQ multiplex PCR, lists solely in-frame clones and lacks some. The sample consists of approximately 85,000 clones, approximately 89% of them appearing once. This receptor was identified in a human donor who was the organ donor for an intestinal transplant. This specimen was unstimulated CD8+ T cells sorted from spleen or lymph node cells, taken before transplant.

The CDR3: CASSLERGGPYNEQFF. The CDR3, as DNA: TGTGCCAGCAGCCTAGAGCGGGGAGGACCCTACAATGAGCAGTTCTTC. The chain employs TRBV7-2 and TRBJ2-1; 7 nucleotides agree with TRBD2. CDR1 and CDR2 (germline): SGHTA, FQGNSA. The V segment lost 5 bases and the J segment 2 bases; nucleotides outside the gene matches: 9. This CDR3 is built from 16 residues.